These T cell receptor beta chains were read from a single sample in a study of CXCR3-negative and CXCR3-positive naive CD8 T cells. TCRdb reworked the 5' RACE reads into one entry per CDR3 protein, no DNA. In all, the sample yields about 90,000 distinct CDR3 sequences. The material sequenced was naive CXCR3+ CD8+ T cells from blood. The receptor set was obtained from a human donor in good health. Some clones in this sample may be carry-over from other donors' samples. Each CDR3 is given with its conserved first and last residue. The order of the fields is J gene, clone size, V gene, CDR3 length, CDR3 protein. Size is stated for part of the rows, as once, few or many counts, or as a class when the clone is expanded.

J gene: TRBJ2-7; clone size: .; V gene: TRBV7-6; CDR3 length: 14; CDR3 protein: CASSFRDRASEPYF
J gene: TRBJ2-1; clone size: .; V gene: TRBV28; CDR3 length: 11; CDR3 protein: CASISWDEQFF
J gene: TRBJ2-7; clone size: .; V gene: TRBV19; CDR3 length: 13; CDR3 protein: CASSAAGGYEQYF
J gene: TRBJ2-6; clone size: .; V gene: TRBV20-1; CDR3 length: 16; CDR3 protein: CSASRGAGSGANVLTF
J gene: TRBJ2-2; clone size: .; V gene: TRBV11-2; CDR3 length: 16; CDR3 protein: CASSSEGTGNTGELFF
J gene: TRBJ2-5; clone size: .; V gene: TRBV7-7; CDR3 length: 17; CDR3 protein: CASSFLGPWEGNETQYF
J gene: TRBJ2-6; clone size: .; V gene: TRBV28; CDR3 length: 17; CDR3 protein: CASSPGRLSSGANVLTF
J gene: TRBJ2-7; clone size: .; V gene: TRBV28; CDR3 length: 16; CDR3 protein: CASSPTTTGEYYEQYF
J gene: TRBJ2-7; clone size: .; V gene: TRBV19; CDR3 length: 13; CDR3 protein: CASSRSGAYEQYF
J gene: TRBJ2-5; clone size: .; V gene: TRBV29-1; CDR3 length: 13; CDR3 protein: CSVDLGKEETQYF
J gene: TRBJ2-3; clone size: .; V gene: TRBV14; CDR3 length: 15; CDR3 protein: CASSQGTTDTDTQYF
J gene: TRBJ1-2; clone size: .; V gene: TRBV6-1; CDR3 length: 14; CDR3 protein: CASSEAGIAYGYTF
J gene: TRBJ2-7; clone size: .; V gene: TRBV27; CDR3 length: 13; CDR3 protein: CASSLLADYEQYF
J gene: TRBJ2-1; clone size: .; V gene: TRBV10-3; CDR3 length: 16; CDR3 protein: CAITAFVGGDGNEQFF
J gene: TRBJ2-1; clone size: .; V gene: TRBV12-3/TRBV12-4; CDR3 length: 13; CDR3 protein: CASSLGTNNEQFF
J gene: TRBJ1-2; clone size: .; V gene: TRBV12-3/TRBV12-4; CDR3 length: 15; CDR3 protein: CASSPLGIKVYGYTF
J gene: TRBJ2-7; clone size: .; V gene: TRBV7-9; CDR3 length: 15; CDR3 protein: CASSAPGTESYEQYF
J gene: TRBJ1-5; clone size: .; V gene: TRBV10-1; CDR3 length: 19; CDR3 protein: CASSCAGQGQTFSNQPQHF
J gene: TRBJ2-3; clone size: .; V gene: TRBV4-3; CDR3 length: 14; CDR3 protein: CASSQDSGLDTQYF
J gene: TRBJ2-2; clone size: medium-sized; V gene: TRBV14; CDR3 length: 14; CDR3 protein: CASSHNWNTGELFF
J gene: TRBJ1-2; clone size: .; V gene: TRBV7-9; CDR3 length: 16; CDR3 protein: CASSSMPGQGAQGYTF
J gene: TRBJ1-1; clone size: .; V gene: TRBV19; CDR3 length: 11; CDR3 protein: CASSRNTEAFF
J gene: TRBJ2-5; clone size: .; V gene: TRBV29-1; CDR3 length: 12; CDR3 protein: CSVELAQETQYF
J gene: TRBJ2-1; clone size: .; V gene: TRBV27; CDR3 length: 14; CDR3 protein: CASSLVGGHNEQFF
J gene: TRBJ1-1; clone size: .; V gene: TRBV6-1; CDR3 length: 15; CDR3 protein: CASSADPGANTEAFF
J gene: TRBJ2-3; clone size: .; V gene: TRBV7-8; CDR3 length: 17; CDR3 protein: CASSSGGDPTSTDTQYF
J gene: TRBJ2-5; clone size: .; V gene: TRBV27; CDR3 length: 14; CDR3 protein: CASSLQGAEETQYF
J gene: TRBJ2-1; clone size: .; V gene: TRBV7-9; CDR3 length: 14; CDR3 protein: CASSFSGTTGEQFF
J gene: TRBJ2-1; clone size: .; V gene: TRBV6-5; CDR3 length: 15; CDR3 protein: CASSNPGQGRNEQFF
J gene: TRBJ2-1; clone size: .; V gene: TRBV27; CDR3 length: 15; CDR3 protein: CASSGPLAGGPIAFF
J gene: TRBJ2-5; clone size: .; V gene: TRBV27; CDR3 length: 13; CDR3 protein: CASSQGGGGLLYF
J gene: TRBJ2-7; clone size: .; V gene: TRBV29-1; CDR3 length: 14; CDR3 protein: CSVLRDMGLDEQYF
J gene: TRBJ2-7; clone size: .; V gene: TRBV2; CDR3 length: 13; CDR3 protein: CASTRAPSYEQYF
J gene: TRBJ2-7; clone size: .; V gene: TRBV4-2; CDR3 length: 15; CDR3 protein: CASSQGLAGSYEQYF
J gene: TRBJ2-7; clone size: .; V gene: TRBV29-1; CDR3 length: 12; CDR3 protein: CSAEISSYEQYF
J gene: TRBJ1-1; clone size: .; V gene: TRBV7-9; CDR3 length: 15; CDR3 protein: CASSLAVGHDTEAFF
J gene: TRBJ2-1; clone size: .; V gene: TRBV29-1; CDR3 length: 16; CDR3 protein: CSVEVSQGKRIGEQFF
J gene: TRBJ2-1; clone size: .; V gene: TRBV15; CDR3 length: 17; CDR3 protein: CATSEGGVIDSYNEQFF
J gene: TRBJ2-7; clone size: .; V gene: TRBV15; CDR3 length: 14; CDR3 protein: CATSRGDRAYEQYF
J gene: TRBJ2-7; clone size: .; V gene: TRBV2; CDR3 length: 12; CDR3 protein: CASSGTDPEQYF
J gene: TRBJ2-1; clone size: .; V gene: TRBV28; CDR3 length: 17; CDR3 protein: CASSPPPGRGAYNEQFF
J gene: TRBJ2-5; clone size: .; V gene: TRBV2; CDR3 length: 17; CDR3 protein: CASSEAGTELYQETQYF
J gene: TRBJ1-1; clone size: .; V gene: TRBV5-5; CDR3 length: 13; CDR3 protein: CASSLEANTEAFF
J gene: TRBJ1-6; clone size: .; V gene: TRBV2; CDR3 length: 15; CDR3 protein: CASKSSGSYNSPLHF
J gene: TRBJ2-7; clone size: .; V gene: TRBV28; CDR3 length: 13; CDR3 protein: CASSLSDTYEQYF
J gene: TRBJ2-3; clone size: .; V gene: TRBV28; CDR3 length: 11; CDR3 protein: CASGSLGTQYF
J gene: TRBJ2-5; clone size: .; V gene: TRBV28; CDR3 length: 17; CDR3 protein: CASSLYPGQGIAETQYF
J gene: TRBJ2-1; clone size: .; V gene: TRBV4-1; CDR3 length: 13; CDR3 protein: CASGTSSYNEQFF
J gene: TRBJ2-7; clone size: .; V gene: TRBV28; CDR3 length: 17; CDR3 protein: CASSSRERDTYSYEQYF
J gene: TRBJ2-1; clone size: .; V gene: TRBV5-1; CDR3 length: 17; CDR3 protein: CASSLAGTRPSYNEQFF
J gene: TRBJ2-1; clone size: .; V gene: TRBV7-7; CDR3 length: 15; CDR3 protein: CASSQTTAGINEQFF